There are a few counts of the clone carrying this T cell receptor (beta chain). The data belong to a study of T cells after yellow fever vaccination. TCRdb reprocessed the 5' RACE reads with MiXCR, giving one entry per CDR3 protein. The sample lists roughly 330,000 distinct CDR3 sequences, around 4.1% occurring once. The V and J ends lost 5 bases and 8 bases, in that order; junction bases with no gene match: 10. The CDR3 has 14 residues. Germline V lookup: CDR1 PRHDT, CDR2 FYEKMQ (reference sequence). Here the sequenced sample was PBMCs, taken 5 days after the yellow fever booster vaccination. The TCR was taken from a man between 18 and 35 years old who received the YFV17D yellow fever vaccine. The chain recombines TRBV13 with TRBJ1-1; TRBD1 matches at 8 bases. The CDR3 loop reads CASSTWTGFKEAFF. The CDR3 DNA follows: TGTGCCAGCAGCACCTGGACAGGGTTTAAGGAAGCTTTCTTT.